This entry features one T cell receptor (beta chain) sequence. What it binds is not known. Primers for the PCR totalled 60 Vbeta and 13 Jbeta. The table came from immunoSEQ multiplex PCR; TCRdb's copy has only in-frame clones and leaves some out. The repertoire has 100,000 to 150,000 clones, less than 90% of them found once; the top ten carry 20%. The junction had 9 bases not matched to a gene; V was cut back by 3 bases and J by 4 bases. The length of the CDR3 is 16 residues. Germline-derived CDR1 and CDR2 are LNHNV and YYDKDF (reference sequence). This specimen belongs to a study of cytomegalovirus exposure and HLA in healthy donors. Study information: Assignment to the Caucasian-associated ancestry cluster applied to over 70% of the approximately 400 genotyped donors. General study points: Accurate prediction of most subjects' HLA-A and HLA-B alleles from TCR beta sequences was reported. In an earlier analysis, productive rearrangement rates for most beta V segments clustered near 87% or 30%. Fewer than 200 TCR beta chains were listed as cytomegalovirus-associated.

The TCR comes from a man aged 18 to 30 in good health and CMV-seropositive. Material: PBMCs. The V and J genes are TRBV15 and TRBJ2-7; 10 nucleotides match TRBD1. The CDR3 region is CATSSRGQGRAYEQYF. The DNA of the CDR3 is TGTGCCACCAGCAGCCGGGGACAGGGGAGAGCGTACGAGCAGTACTTC.